Described below is a single T cell receptor (beta chain) sequence and its context. The data were produced by immunoSEQ multiplex PCR, yet TCRdb's version contains in-frame clones alone and is incomplete. Of approximately 20,000 clones listed, about 70% were seen once; the top ten hold over 9.5%. The record originates from a study of OX40 agonist ivuxolimab in advanced cancers. Germline CDR1 is SGHDN and CDR2 is FVKESK. With 1 base clipped from V and 3 bases from J, the junction kept 9 bases outside the gene matches. The CDR3 length is 16 residues. The V and J genes are TRBV14 and TRBJ2-7, with 7 nucleotides matching TRBD1. Sequencing was performed on CD4+ or CD8+ T cells sorted from blood, taken in a trial of the OX40 agonist ivuxolimab. The sequence was collected from an adult with an advanced solid tumor such as melanoma, head and neck, liver or kidney cancer. CDR3 nucleotides: TGTGCCAGCAGCCAAGGGTCCCTGACAGGGTACTACGAGCAGTACTTC. The encoded protein is CASSQGSLTGYYEQYF.